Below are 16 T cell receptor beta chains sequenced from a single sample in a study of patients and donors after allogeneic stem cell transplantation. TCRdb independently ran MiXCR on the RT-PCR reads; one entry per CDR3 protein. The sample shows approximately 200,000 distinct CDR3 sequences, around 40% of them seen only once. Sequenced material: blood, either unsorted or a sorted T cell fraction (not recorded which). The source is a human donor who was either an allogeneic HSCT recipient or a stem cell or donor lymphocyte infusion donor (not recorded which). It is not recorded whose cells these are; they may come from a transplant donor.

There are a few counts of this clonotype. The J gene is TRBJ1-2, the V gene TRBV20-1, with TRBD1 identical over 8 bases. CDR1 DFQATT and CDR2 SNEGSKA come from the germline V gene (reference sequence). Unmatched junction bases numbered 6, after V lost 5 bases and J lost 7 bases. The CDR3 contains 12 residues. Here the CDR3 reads CSAQTGVGGYTF. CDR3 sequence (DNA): TGCAGTGCTCAGACAGGGGTTGGTGGCTACACCTTC.

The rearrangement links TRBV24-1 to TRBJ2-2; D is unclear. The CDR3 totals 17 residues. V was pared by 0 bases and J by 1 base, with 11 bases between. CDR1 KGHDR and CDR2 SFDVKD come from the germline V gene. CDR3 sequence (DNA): TGTGCCACCAGTGATTTGGTTTTGGGCGGGAACACCGGGGAGCTGTTTTTT. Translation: CATSDLVLGGNTGELFF.

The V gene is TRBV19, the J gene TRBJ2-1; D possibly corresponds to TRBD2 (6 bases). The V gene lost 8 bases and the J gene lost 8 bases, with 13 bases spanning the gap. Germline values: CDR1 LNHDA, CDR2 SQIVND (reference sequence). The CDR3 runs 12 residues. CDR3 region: CASGGGAHEQFF. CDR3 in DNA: TGTGCCAGTGGAGGAGGGGCCCATGAGCAGTTCTTC. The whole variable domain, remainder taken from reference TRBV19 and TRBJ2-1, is DGGITQSPKYLFRKEGQNVTLSCEQNLNHDAMYWYRQDPGQGLRLIYYSQIVNDFQKGDIAEGYSVSREKKESFPLTVTSAQKNPTAFYLCASGGGAHEQFFGPGTRLTVL.

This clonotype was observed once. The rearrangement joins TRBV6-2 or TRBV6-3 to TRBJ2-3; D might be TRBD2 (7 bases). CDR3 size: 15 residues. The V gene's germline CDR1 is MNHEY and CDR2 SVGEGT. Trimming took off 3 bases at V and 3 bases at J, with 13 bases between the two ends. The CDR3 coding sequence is TGTGCCAGCAGTTATCACGGGGGGCCAACAGATACGCAGTATTTT. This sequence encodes CASSYHGGPTDTQYF.

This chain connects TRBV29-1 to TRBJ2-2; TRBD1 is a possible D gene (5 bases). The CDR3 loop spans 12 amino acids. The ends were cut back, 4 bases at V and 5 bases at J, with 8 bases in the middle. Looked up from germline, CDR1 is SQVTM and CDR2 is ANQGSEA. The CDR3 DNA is TGCAGCGTTGGCAGGGCGACCGGGGAGCTGTTTTTT. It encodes CSVGRATGELFF.

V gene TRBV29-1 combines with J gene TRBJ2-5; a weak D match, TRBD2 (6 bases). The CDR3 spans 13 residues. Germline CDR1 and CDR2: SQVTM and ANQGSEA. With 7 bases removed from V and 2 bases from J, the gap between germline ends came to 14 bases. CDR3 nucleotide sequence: TGCAGCGGGAAGGGACTGGCACAAGAGACCCAGTACTTC. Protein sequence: CSGKGLAQETQYF.

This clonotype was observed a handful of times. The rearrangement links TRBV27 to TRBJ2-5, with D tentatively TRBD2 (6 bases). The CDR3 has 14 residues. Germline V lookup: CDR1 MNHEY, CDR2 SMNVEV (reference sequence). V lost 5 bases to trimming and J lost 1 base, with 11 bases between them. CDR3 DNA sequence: TGTGCCAGCAGTCCCCAGCGGGCCCAAGAGACCCAGTACTTC. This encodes CASSPQRAQETQYF.

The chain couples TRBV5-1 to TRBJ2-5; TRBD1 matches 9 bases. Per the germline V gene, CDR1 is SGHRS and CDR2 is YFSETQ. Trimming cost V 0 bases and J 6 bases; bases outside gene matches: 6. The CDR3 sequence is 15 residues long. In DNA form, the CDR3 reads TGCGCCAGCAGCTTGGTTTTGGGACAGGGAAAGACCCAGTACTTC. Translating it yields CASSLVLGQGKTQYF.

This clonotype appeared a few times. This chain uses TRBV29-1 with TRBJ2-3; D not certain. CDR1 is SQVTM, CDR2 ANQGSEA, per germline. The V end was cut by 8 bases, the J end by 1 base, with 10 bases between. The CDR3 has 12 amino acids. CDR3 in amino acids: CSLGPGTDTQYF. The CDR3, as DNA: TGCAGCCTTGGTCCCGGCACAGATACGCAGTATTTT.

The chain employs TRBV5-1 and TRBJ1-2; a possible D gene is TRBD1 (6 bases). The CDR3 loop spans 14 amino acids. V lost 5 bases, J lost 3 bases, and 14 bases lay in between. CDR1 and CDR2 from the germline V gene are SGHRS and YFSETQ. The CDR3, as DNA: TGCGCCAGCAGTTCGGGTGCAGGGGACTATGGCTACACCTTC. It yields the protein CASSSGAGDYGYTF.

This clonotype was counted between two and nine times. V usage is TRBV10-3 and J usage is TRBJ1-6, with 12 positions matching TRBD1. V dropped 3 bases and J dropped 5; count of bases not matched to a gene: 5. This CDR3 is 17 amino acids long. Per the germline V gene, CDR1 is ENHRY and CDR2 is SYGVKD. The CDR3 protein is CAISEKGQGAHNSPLHF. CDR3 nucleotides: TGTGCCATCAGTGAAAAGGGACAGGGGGCGCATAATTCACCCCTCCACTTT.

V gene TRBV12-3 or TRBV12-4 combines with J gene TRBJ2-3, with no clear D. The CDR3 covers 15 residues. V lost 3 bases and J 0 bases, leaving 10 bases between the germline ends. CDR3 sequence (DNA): TGTGCCAGCAGTTTGTTACGCTCTAGCACAGATACGCAGTATTTT. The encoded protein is CASSLLRSSTDTQYF.

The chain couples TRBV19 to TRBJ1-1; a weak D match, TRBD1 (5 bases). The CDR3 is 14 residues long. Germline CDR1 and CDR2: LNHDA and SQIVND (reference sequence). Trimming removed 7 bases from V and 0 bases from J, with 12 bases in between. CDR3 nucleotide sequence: TGTGCCAGTACCAATGACAGAGTGAACACTGAAGCTTTCTTT. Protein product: CASTNDRVNTEAFF.

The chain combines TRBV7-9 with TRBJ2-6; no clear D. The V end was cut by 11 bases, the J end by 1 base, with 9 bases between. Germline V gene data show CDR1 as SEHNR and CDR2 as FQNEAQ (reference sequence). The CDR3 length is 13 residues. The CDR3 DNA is TGTGCCCTGACTGGGTCTGGGGCCAACGTCCTGACTTTC. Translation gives CALTGSGANVLTF.

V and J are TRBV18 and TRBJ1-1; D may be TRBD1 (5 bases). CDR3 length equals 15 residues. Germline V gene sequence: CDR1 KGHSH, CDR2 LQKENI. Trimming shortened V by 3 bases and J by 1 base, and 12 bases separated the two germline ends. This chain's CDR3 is CASSPLGRQNTEAFF. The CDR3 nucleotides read TGTGCCAGCTCACCTCTGGGACGGCAGAACACTGAAGCTTTCTTT.

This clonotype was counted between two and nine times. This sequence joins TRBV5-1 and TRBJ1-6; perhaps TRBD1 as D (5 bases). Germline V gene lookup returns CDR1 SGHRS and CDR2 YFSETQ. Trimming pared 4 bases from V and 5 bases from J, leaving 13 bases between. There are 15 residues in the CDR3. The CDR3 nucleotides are TGCGCCAGCAGCCCATCGACAGTGAATAATTCACCCCTCCACTTT. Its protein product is CASSPSTVNNSPLHF.